Listed below are T cell receptor beta chains from one sample, sequenced in a study of blood T cell repertoires in COVID-19. Repertoires were generated with immunoSEQ multiplex PCR, while TCRdb's copy carries only in-frame clones and drops some. The sample lists fewer than 450,000 clones, roughly 90% occurring once. The material sequenced was PBMCs or T cells enriched from blood (not recorded which). All receptors derive from a woman in her twenties or thirties who had recovered from COVID-19. CDR3s include the opening cysteine and the closing phenylalanine or tryptophan. A D gene is named only where the DNA matches it firmly. Clone size is not always given. Where it is, it says once, few, many or a class for expanded clones.

>NA|TRBV4-3|TRBJ2-1|once
CASSQDQADEQFF
TGCGCCAGCAGCCAAGATCAAGCTGATGAGCAGTTCTTC
>NA|TRBV6-5|TRBJ2-3|NA
CASSYSAGGSTDTQYF
TGTGCCAGCAGTTACTCAGCCGGGGGTAGCACAGATACGCAGTATTTT
>NA|TRBV19|TRBJ2-7|NA
CASSIRRGYEQYF
TGTGCCAGTAGTATCCGCAGGGGCTACGAGCAGTACTTC
>TRBD1|TRBV2|TRBJ1-6|NA
CATRTGVTSPLHF
TGTGCCACCAGGACAGGGGTAACTTCACCCCTCCACTTT
>NA|TRBV25-1|TRBJ2-4|NA
CASSVSVNIQYF
TGTGCCAGCAGTGTTTCGGTGAACATTCAGTACTTC
>NA|TRBV12-3/TRBV12-4|TRBJ2-5|NA
CASSGGETQYF
TGTGCCAGCAGTGGGGGGGAGACCCAGTACTTC
>TRBD1|TRBV28|TRBJ1-1|NA
CASSILGQPNTEAFF
TGTGCCAGCAGTATCTTGGGACAGCCGAACACTGAAGCTTTCTTT
>NA|TRBV5-1|TRBJ1-2|NA
CASSLAGSNYGYTF
TGCGCCAGCAGCTTGGCGGGGTCTAACTATGGCTACACCTTC
>NA|TRBV6-2/TRBV6-3|TRBJ1-6|few
CASSPGSGNSPLHF
TGTGCCAGCAGCCCCGGGTCGGGAAATTCACCCCTCCACTTT
>NA|TRBV9|TRBJ1-1|NA
CASSVMGTGDTEAFF
TGTGCCAGCAGCGTTATGGGGACGGGGGACACTGAAGCTTTCTTT
>TRBD1|TRBV28|TRBJ2-1|NA
CASSPLGQVRKQFF
TGTGCCAGCAGTCCCTTAGGACAGGTTCGAAAGCAGTTCTTC
>TRBD1|TRBV6-1|TRBJ1-5|NA
CASSAPGGDRENQPQHF
TGTGCCAGCAGTGCACCCGGGGGGGACAGGGAAAATCAGCCCCAGCATTTT
>TRBD1|TRBV2|TRBJ1-4|NA
CASSPGGVGEKLFF
TGTGCCAGCAGTCCAGGGGGTGTGGGCGAAAAACTGTTTTTT
>NA|TRBV30|TRBJ1-5|once
CAWSVQRPQGTNQPQHF
TGTGCCTGGAGTGTACAGCGCCCGCAGGGCACCAATCAGCCCCAGCATTTT
>NA|TRBV28|TRBJ2-1|NA
CASRQGKYNEQFF
TGTGCCAGCCGTCAGGGGAAATACAATGAGCAGTTCTTC
>TRBD2|TRBV6-5|TRBJ2-1|few
CASSFSGGEQFF
TGTGCCAGCAGTTTTAGCGGGGGGGAGCAGTTCTTC
>TRBD1|TRBV5-1|TRBJ2-5|NA
CASSLGDRGETQYF
TGCGCCAGCAGCTTGGGAGACAGGGGGGAGACCCAGTACTTC
>NA|TRBV2|TRBJ1-1|once
CASKGGVNTEAFF
TGTGCCAGCAAGGGAGGGGTGAACACTGAAGCTTTCTTT
>TRBD2|TRBV10-1|TRBJ2-5|NA
CASSGTSGKETQYF
TGCGCCAGCAGCGGGACTAGCGGAAAAGAGACCCAGTACTTC
>NA|TRBV2|TRBJ1-5|few
CASREGGLNQPQHF
TGTGCCAGCCGAGAGGGGGGGCTCAATCAGCCCCAGCATTTT
>TRBD2|TRBV7-2|TRBJ2-3|once
CASSWGLAADTQYF
TGTGCCAGCAGCTGGGGACTAGCCGCAGATACGCAGTATTTT
>TRBD1|TRBV6-5|TRBJ1-5|once
CASRKQGNNQPQHF
TGTGCCAGCAGGAAACAGGGGAATAATCAGCCCCAGCATTTT
>NA|TRBV21-1|TRBJ2-6|NA
CASSLPEGVGANVLTF
TGTGCCAGCAGCCTCCCTGAGGGGGTGGGGGCCAACGTCCTGACTTTC
>NA|TRBV28|TRBJ1-1|NA
CASRPELNTEAFF
TGTGCCAGCAGGCCAGAACTAAACACTGAAGCTTTCTTT
>NA|TRBV28|TRBJ1-2|once
CASRAGANYGYTF
TGTGCCAGCAGAGCGGGAGCTAACTATGGCTACACCTTC
>NA|TRBV10-3|TRBJ1-1|once
CAISESVVNTEAFF
TGTGCCATCAGTGAGTCCGTAGTGAACACTGAAGCTTTCTTT
>NA|TRBV6-4|TRBJ1-6|NA
CASSADQGPLHF
TGTGCCAGCAGTGCTGATCAGGGACCCCTCCACTTT
>TRBD1|TRBV14|TRBJ1-1|NA
CASSHRGMNTEAFF
TGTGCCAGCAGCCACAGGGGGATGAACACTGAAGCTTTCTTT
>TRBD1|TRBV6-1|TRBJ1-4|NA
CASSEVGRGQEKLFF
TGTGCCAGCAGTGAAGTCGGCAGGGGGCAGGAAAAACTGTTTTTT
>NA|TRBV29-1|TRBJ2-3|NA
CSVDHTDTQYF
TGCAGCGTTGACCACACAGATACGCAGTATTTT
>NA|TRBV28|TRBJ1-6|few
CASSYGASNSPLHF
TGTGCCAGCAGTTATGGAGCTTCTAATTCACCCCTCCACTTT
>TRBD1|TRBV3-1/TRBV3-2|TRBJ1-6|NA
CASRQTTTGLGSPLHF
TGTGCCAGCAGGCAAACCACGACAGGGTTAGGCTCACCCCTCCACTTT
>NA|TRBV4-3|TRBJ1-4|NA
CASSQVRGALDEKLFF
TGCGCCAGCAGCCAAGTACGGGGGGCGCTGGATGAAAAACTGTTTTTT
>TRBD1|TRBV5-1|TRBJ2-6|NA
CASSSTGGGGANVLTF
TGCGCCAGCAGCTCAACAGGGGGCGGTGGGGCCAACGTCCTGACTTTC
>NA|TRBV7-2|TRBJ2-2|NA
CASSRGGGENTGELFF
TGTGCCAGCAGCCGCGGGGGCGGGGAGAACACCGGGGAGCTGTTTTTT
>TRBD2|TRBV5-6|TRBJ2-7|NA
CASSLVAGVTYEQYF
TGTGCCAGCAGCTTGGTGGCGGGGGTAACCTACGAGCAGTACTTC
>NA|TRBV9|TRBJ2-5|NA
CASSLDSSKETQYF
TGTGCCAGCAGCCTAGACTCCTCGAAAGAGACCCAGTACTTC
>NA|TRBV3-1/TRBV3-2|TRBJ1-1|NA
CASSQGFRGGNTEAFF
TGTGCCAGCAGCCAAGGGTTCAGGGGCGGGAACACTGAAGCTTTCTTT
>TRBD1|TRBV9|TRBJ2-7|NA
CASSVGGTGTYEQYF
TGTGCCAGCAGCGTAGGGGGGACAGGGACCTACGAGCAGTACTTC
>NA|TRBV28|TRBJ2-1|NA
CASISAGAYNEQFF
TGTGCCAGCATATCTGCCGGGGCCTACAATGAGCAGTTCTTC
>TRBD1|TRBV2|TRBJ1-5|NA
CASSRQGTKGQPQHF
TGTGCCAGCAGCCGACAGGGAACCAAGGGACAGCCCCAGCATTTT
>NA|TRBV5-6|TRBJ1-5|once
CASSRHPSNQPQHF
TGTGCCAGCTCTCGACACCCTAGCAATCAGCCCCAGCATTTT
>NA|TRBV30|TRBJ1-2|NA
CAWSVLGEDYGYTF
TGTGCCTGGAGTGTACTCGGGGAAGACTATGGCTACACCTTC
>NA|TRBV10-3|TRBJ1-6|NA
CAISATVAYNSPLHF
TGTGCCATCAGTGCGACAGTCGCTTATAATTCACCCCTCCACTTT
>NA|TRBV2|TRBJ1-2|NA
CASNGLEAYGYTF
TGTGCCAGCAACGGGCTGGAGGCCTATGGCTACACCTTC
>TRBD1|TRBV6-2/TRBV6-3|TRBJ2-7|NA
CASSAIHRGLHEQYF
TGTGCCAGCAGTGCAATTCACAGGGGTCTACACGAGCAGTACTTC
>TRBD2|TRBV27|TRBJ2-5|NA
CASSLSGGIQETQYF
TGTGCCAGCAGTTTGAGCGGGGGGATTCAAGAGACCCAGTACTTC
>NA|TRBV28|TRBJ2-7|few
CASSSPPSSYEQYF
TGTGCCAGCAGTTCCCCCCCGAGCTCCTACGAGCAGTACTTC
>TRBD1|TRBV2|TRBJ1-2|NA
CASSPMGQGGVGYTF
TGTGCCAGCAGCCCCATGGGACAGGGTGGTGTTGGCTACACCTTC
>TRBD1|TRBV11-3|TRBJ2-2|NA
CASSFMGTGGKTPNTGELFF
TGTGCCAGCAGCTTTATGGGGACAGGGGGCAAAACACCGAACACCGGGGAGCTGTTTTTT
>NA|TRBV24-1|TRBJ2-6|NA
CATSSGANVLTF
TGTGCCACCTCTTCTGGGGCCAACGTCCTGACTTTC
>NA|TRBV27|TRBJ2-3|NA
CASSRQGLYTDTQYF
TGTGCCAGCAGTCGACAGGGACTGTACACAGATACGCAGTATTTT
>TRBD2|TRBV5-4|TRBJ2-2|NA
CASSLGSGGVTGELFF
TGTGCCAGCAGCTTAGGAAGCGGGGGCGTAACCGGGGAGCTGTTTTTT
>NA|TRBV5-8|TRBJ2-7|once
CASIADSHSYEQYF
TGTGCCAGCATCGCGGACAGCCACTCCTACGAGCAGTACTTC
>NA|TRBV2|TRBJ2-3|NA
CASLIWRSRDTQYF
TGTGCCAGCCTCATTTGGAGGAGTCGAGATACGCAGTATTTT
>NA|TRBV10-1|TRBJ2-5|NA
CASSGGLRETQYF
TGCGCCAGCAGCGGGGGTCTCCGGGAGACCCAGTACTTC
>NA|TRBV23-1|TRBJ2-1|NA
CASSQFRRGEQFF
TGCGCCAGCAGTCAATTCCGGCGGGGAGAGCAGTTCTTC